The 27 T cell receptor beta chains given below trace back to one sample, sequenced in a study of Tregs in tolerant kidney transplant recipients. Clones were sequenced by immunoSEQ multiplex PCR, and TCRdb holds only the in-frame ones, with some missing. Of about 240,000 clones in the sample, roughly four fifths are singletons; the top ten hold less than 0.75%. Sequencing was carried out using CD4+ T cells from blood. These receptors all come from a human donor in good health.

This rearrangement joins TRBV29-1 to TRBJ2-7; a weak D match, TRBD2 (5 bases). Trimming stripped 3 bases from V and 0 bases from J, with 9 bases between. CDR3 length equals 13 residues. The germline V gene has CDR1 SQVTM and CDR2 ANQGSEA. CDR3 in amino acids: CSVDRGGSYEQYF. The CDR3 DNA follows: TGCAGCGTTGACAGAGGAGGCTCCTACGAGCAGTACTTC.

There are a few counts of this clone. The CDR3 bases are TGCGCCAGCAGCCGGGTGGGGGGCGCGGACACCGGGGAGCTGTTTTTT. This translates into CASSRVGGADTGELFF. The chain uses TRBV5-1 and TRBJ2-2, with D perhaps being TRBD1 or TRBD2 (6 bases each). This CDR3 is built from 16 residues. Per the germline V gene, CDR1 is SGHRS and CDR2 is YFSETQ. Trimming removed 4 bases at V and 3 bases at J, with 16 bases between.

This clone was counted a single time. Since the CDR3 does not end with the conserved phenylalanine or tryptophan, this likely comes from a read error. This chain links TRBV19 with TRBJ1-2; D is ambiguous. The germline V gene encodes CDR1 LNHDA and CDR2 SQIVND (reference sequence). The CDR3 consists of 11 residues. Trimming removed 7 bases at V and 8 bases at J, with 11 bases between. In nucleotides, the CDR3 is TGTGCCAGTACGGCGGCTGGGGGCTACACCTCC. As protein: CASTAAGGYTS.

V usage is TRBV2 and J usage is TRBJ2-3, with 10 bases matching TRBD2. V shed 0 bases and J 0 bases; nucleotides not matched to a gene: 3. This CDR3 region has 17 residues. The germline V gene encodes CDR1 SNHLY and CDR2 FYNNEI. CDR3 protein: CASSEARTSGSTDTQYF. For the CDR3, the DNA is TGTGCCAGCAGTGAAGCGAGGACTAGCGGTAGCACAGATACGCAGTATTTT.

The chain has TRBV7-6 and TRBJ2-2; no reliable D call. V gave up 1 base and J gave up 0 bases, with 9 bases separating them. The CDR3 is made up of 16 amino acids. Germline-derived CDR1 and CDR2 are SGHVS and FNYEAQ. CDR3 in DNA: TGTGCCAGCAGCTTAGAGGGCAGCGCGAACACCGGGGAGCTGTTTTTT. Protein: CASSLEGSANTGELFF. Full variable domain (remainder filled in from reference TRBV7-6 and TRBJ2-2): GAGVSQSPRYKVTKRGQDVALRCDPISGHVSLYWYRQALGQGPEFLTYFNYEAQQDKSGLPNDRFSAERPEGSISTLTIQRTEQRDSAMYRCASSLEGSANTGELFFGEGSRLTVL.

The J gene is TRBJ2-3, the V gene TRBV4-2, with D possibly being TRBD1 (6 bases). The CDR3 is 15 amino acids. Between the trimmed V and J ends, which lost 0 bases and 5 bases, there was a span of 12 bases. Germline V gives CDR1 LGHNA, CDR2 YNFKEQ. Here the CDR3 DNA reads TGTGCCAGCAGCCAAGATGGGACACGGGGAGATACGCAGTATTTT. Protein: CASSQDGTRGDTQYF.

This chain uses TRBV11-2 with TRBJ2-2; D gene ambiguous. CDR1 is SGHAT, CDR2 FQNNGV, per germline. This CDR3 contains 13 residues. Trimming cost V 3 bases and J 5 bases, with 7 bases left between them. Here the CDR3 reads CASSFIPTGELFF. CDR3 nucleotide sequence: TGTGCCAGCAGCTTTATTCCGACCGGGGAGCTGTTTTTT.

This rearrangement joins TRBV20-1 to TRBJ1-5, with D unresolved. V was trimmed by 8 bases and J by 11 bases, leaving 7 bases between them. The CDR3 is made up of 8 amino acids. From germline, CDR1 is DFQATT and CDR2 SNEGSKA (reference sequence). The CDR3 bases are TGCAGTACCGGGGCCCAGCATTTT. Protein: CSTGAQHF.

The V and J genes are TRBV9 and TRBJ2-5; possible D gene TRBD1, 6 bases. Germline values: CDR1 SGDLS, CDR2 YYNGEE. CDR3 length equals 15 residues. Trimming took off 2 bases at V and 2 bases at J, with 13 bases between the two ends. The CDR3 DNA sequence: TGTGCCAGCAGCGTTTCAGGGGCGGCGCAAGAGACCCAGTACTTC. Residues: CASSVSGAAQETQYF.

CDR3 amino acids: CASSYSGGVSYNEQFF. CDR3 DNA sequence: TGTGCCAGCAGTTACTCAGGGGGAGTAAGCTACAATGAGCAGTTCTTC. The chain carries TRBV6-5 and TRBJ2-1; possible D gene TRBD1, 6 bases. V was pared by 0 bases and J by 3 bases, with 12 bases between. Per germline, CDR1 MNHEY and CDR2 SVGAGI. The CDR3 is 16 amino acids.

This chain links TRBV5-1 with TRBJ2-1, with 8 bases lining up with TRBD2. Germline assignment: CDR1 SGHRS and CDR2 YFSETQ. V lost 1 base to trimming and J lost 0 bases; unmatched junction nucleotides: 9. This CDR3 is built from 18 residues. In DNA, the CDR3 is TGCGCCAGCAGCTTGATCCAGCGGGGGTCACGCTCCTACAATGAGCAGTTCTTC. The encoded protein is CASSLIQRGSRSYNEQFF.

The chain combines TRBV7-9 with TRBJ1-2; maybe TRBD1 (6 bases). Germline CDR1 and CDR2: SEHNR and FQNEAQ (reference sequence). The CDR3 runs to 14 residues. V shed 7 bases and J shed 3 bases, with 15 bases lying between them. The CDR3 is CASTRTDSYYGYTF. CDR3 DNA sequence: TGTGCCAGCACCAGGACAGATAGCTACTATGGCTACACCTTC.

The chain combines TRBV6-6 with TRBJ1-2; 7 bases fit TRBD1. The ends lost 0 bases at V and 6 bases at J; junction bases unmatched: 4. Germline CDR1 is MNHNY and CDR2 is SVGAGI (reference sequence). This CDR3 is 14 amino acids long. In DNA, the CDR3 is TGTGCCAGCAGTTACTCGGGCAGGGGGGATGGCTACACCTTC. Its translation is CASSYSGRGDGYTF.

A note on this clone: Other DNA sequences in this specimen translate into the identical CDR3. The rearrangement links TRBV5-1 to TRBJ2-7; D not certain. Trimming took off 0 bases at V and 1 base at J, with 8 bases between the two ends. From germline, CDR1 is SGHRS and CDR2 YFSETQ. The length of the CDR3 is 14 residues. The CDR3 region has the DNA TGCGCCAGCAGCTTGGAGCCCGCTTCCTACGAGCAGTACTTC. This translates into CASSLEPASYEQYF.

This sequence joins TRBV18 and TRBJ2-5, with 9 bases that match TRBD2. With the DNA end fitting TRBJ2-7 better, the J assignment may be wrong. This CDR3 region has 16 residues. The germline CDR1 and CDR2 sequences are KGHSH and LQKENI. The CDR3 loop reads CASSPNSGGSSYEQYF. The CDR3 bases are TGTGCCAGCTCACCGAATAGCGGGGGCAGCTCCTACGAGCAGTACTTC.

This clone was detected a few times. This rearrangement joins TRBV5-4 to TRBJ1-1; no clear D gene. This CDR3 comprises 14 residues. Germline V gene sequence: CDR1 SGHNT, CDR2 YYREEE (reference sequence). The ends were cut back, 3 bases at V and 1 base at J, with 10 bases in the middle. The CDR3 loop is CASSSGSGNTEAFF. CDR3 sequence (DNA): TGTGCCAGCAGCTCGGGGTCGGGGAACACTGAAGCTTTCTTT.

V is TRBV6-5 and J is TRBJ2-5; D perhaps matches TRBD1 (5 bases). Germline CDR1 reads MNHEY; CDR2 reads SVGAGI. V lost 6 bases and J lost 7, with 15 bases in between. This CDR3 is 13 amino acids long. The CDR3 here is CASRTTAVGTQYF. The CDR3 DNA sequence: TGTGCCAGCAGGACGACAGCCGTGGGGACCCAGTACTTC.

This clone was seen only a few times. CDR3 sequence: CAISPSPSPFYNEQFF. CDR3 in DNA: TGTGCCATCAGCCCCTCGCCTAGCCCCTTTTACAATGAGCAGTTCTTC. The chain employs TRBV10-3 and TRBJ2-1, with D tentatively TRBD2 (5 bases). Germline loops: CDR1 ENHRY, CDR2 SYGVKD. V was shortened by 6 bases and J by 4 bases, with 19 bases between the two germline ends. The length of the CDR3 is 16 residues.

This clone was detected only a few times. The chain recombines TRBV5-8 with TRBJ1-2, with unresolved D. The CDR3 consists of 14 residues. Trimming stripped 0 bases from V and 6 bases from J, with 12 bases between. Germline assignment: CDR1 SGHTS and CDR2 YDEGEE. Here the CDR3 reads CASSLEQGLDGYTF. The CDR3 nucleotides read TGTGCCAGCAGCTTGGAACAAGGGCTCGATGGCTACACCTTC.

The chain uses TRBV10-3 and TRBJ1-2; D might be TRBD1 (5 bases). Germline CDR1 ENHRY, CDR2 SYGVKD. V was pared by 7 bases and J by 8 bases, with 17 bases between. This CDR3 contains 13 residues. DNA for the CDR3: TGTGCCATCAAAGGGACCGTGGGGGGAGGCTACACCTTC. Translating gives CAIKGTVGGGYTF.

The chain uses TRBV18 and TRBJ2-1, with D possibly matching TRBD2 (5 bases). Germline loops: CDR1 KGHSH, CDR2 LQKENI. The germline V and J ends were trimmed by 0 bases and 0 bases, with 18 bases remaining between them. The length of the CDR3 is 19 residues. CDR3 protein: CASSPPVAPLWSSYNEQFF. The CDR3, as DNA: TGTGCCAGCTCACCACCGGTAGCGCCACTTTGGAGCTCCTACAATGAGCAGTTCTTC. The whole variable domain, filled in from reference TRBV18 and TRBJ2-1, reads NAGVMQNPRHLVRRRGQEARLRCSPMKGHSHVYWYRQLPEEGLKFMVYLQKENIIDESGMPKERFSAEFPKEGPSILRIQQVVRGDSAAYFCASSPPVAPLWSSYNEQFFGPGTRLTVL.

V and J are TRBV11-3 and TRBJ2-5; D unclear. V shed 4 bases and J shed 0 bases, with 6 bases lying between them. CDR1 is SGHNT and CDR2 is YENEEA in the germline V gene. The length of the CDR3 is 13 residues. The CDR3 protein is CASSSGNQETQYF. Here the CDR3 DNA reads TGTGCCAGCAGCTCCGGCAACCAAGAGACCCAGTACTTC. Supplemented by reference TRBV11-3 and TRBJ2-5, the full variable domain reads EAGVVQSPRYKIIEKKQPVAFWCNPISGHNTLYWYLQNLGQGPELLIRYENEEAVDDSQLPKDRFSAERLKGVDSTLKIQPAELGDSAVYLCASSSGNQETQYFGPGTRLLVL.

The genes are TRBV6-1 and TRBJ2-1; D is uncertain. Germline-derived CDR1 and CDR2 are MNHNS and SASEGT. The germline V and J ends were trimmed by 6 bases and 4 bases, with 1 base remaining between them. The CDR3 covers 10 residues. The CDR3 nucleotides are TGTGCCAGCAGGTACAATGAGCAGTTCTTC. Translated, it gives CASRYNEQFF.

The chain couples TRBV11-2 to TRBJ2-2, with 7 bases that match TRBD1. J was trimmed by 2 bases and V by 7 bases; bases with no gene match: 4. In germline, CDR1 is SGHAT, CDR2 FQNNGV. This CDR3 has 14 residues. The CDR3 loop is CASTRQGNTGELFF. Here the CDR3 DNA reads TGTGCCAGCACCCGACAGGGTAACACCGGGGAGCTGTTTTTT.

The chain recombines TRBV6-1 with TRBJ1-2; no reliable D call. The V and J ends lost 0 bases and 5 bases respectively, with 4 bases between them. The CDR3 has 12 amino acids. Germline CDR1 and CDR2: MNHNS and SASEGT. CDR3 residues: CASSEARYGYTF. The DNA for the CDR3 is TGTGCCAGCAGTGAAGCGAGATATGGCTACACCTTC.

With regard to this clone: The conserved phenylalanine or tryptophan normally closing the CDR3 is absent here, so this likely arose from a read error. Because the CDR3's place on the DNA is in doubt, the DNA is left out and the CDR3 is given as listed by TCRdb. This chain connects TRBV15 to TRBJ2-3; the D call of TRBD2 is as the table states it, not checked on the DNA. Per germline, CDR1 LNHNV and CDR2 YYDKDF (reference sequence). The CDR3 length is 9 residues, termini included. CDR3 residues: CATSRVRRI.

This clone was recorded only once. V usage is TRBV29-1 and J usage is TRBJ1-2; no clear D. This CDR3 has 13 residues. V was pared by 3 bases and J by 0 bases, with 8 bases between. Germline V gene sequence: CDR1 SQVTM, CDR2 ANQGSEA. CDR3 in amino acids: CSVDGHPNYGYTF. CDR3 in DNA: TGCAGCGTTGATGGCCACCCTAACTATGGCTACACCTTC.